This note documents a single TCR beta chain sequence. This clone was detected once. It has no known antigen specificity. One base away there is no much larger clone; base qualities are not given. Using the deep immunoSEQ assay, TCR CDR3 regions were amplified from genomic DNA by multiplex PCR. For each cell subset, the extracted genomic DNA was distributed evenly across all wells of several immunoSEQ 96-well plates, and each plate served as one replicate. For sorted subsets, approximately 200 ng of genomic DNA, equivalent to 30,000 or so T cell genomes, went into each replicate PCR. The purified libraries were quantified using a Qubit 3.0 fluorometer, sized with a Bioanalyzer 2100, and then quantified again using the KAPA Library Quantification kit. Every immunoSEQ 96-well plate was sequenced on a dedicated single-read 150-cycle Illumina NextSeq 550 flow cell. Processing in the source paper ran as follows. Because only junctional sequences without quality scores were contained in the immunoSEQ output, filtering matching that applied to full-length reads could not be performed. To assign V/J genes and CDR3, sequences were annotated against IMGT germline references using PyIR, a Python wrapper for IgBLAST v1.9. Any read was removed if the V/J assignment was weak (E-value above 1e-6), the CDR3 was missing, or the read contained stop codons, out-of-frame junctions, or ambiguous translated residues. V3J clonotypes were defined by identical inferred V gene, J gene, and CDR3 amino acid sequence. Percentage overlap between repertoires was calculated by dividing the number of shared unique clonotypes by the size of the smaller repertoire. Repertoire richness was assessed with RTK rarefaction, the Chao1 estimator, and Recon v2.1 estimates of unobserved clonotypes. OLGA was used to compute generation probabilities for all TCRbeta clonotypes that the gDNA method yielded from a handful of donors. Here the immuneACCESS table is served through TCRdb, limited to in-frame sequences with V and J called. Missing clones are a known gap in these copies; in checked studies unresolved V genes cover under half, and the rest lacks a known reason. Clone size and V and J calls were adopted from that table, with D and trimming inferred from the DNA. Counted in this sample were about a million clones; about 77% of them appeared once. The ten largest clonotypes hold around 1.4% of the sample.

Donors were healthy HIV-negative adults with no recently reported acute infections or vaccinations. Every donor was a Caucasian adult living in Nashville, Tennessee, USA. CD4+ T cells were enriched by magnetic negative selection, after which naive cells were positively selected on CD45RA and the negative fraction was taken as the memory subset. After blood collection by leukapheresis, PBMCs were isolated using Ficoll-Histopaque density gradient centrifugation and then cryopreserved in the vapor phase of liquid nitrogen. Analytical flow cytometry was used to check the purity and quantity of every magnetically sorted T cell population. Genomic DNA was isolated from each sorted fraction and quantified by UV absorbance on a Nanodrop 2000c. This sample was taken from a study of shared clonotypes between healthy human individuals (dated by TCRdb to 2018 to 2021). Describing the broader study: The cohort comprised a couple of women and a few men aged 18 to 49 years. Each donor's leukapheresis produced roughly between about 0.9 and 9.5 billion PBMCs. For each donor, CD4 naive and CD4 memory were each run on three plates, CD8 naive on two plates, and CD8 memory on one plate. To estimate repertoire size and how much clonotype sharing occurs between individuals, the study deeply sequenced the blood TCR repertoires of five or six healthy adults. To increase sequencing depth and limit assay-specific biases, TCR repertoire library preparation and sequencing were carried out by different laboratories using diverse techniques.

Findings and caveats that apply to the study as a whole: Rarefaction of sorted-subset datasets indicated incomplete sequencing despite the large sequencing depth. Only blood was sampled, and tissue TCR repertoires likely differ from those in blood. Pairwise subsampling led to the expectation that sequencing depth would affect the degree of clonotype sharing among donors. When a handful of donors were compared, the shared fraction of clonotypes was around 5% for naive CD4, about 4% for naive CD8, 2% to 2.5% for memory CD4, and 0.3% to 0.5% for memory CD8. Estimated clonotype richness was generally larger for naive than for memory subsets. The small number of donors limited the genetic and exposure-history diversity represented. Compared with non-shared clonotypes, the clonotypes found in all four sorted-subset donors had higher generation probabilities.

CDR1 and CDR2, looked up from the germline V gene (reference sequence), are SEHNR and FQNEAQ. Relative to germline, V is missing 5 bases and J is missing 1 base, with 8 bases of the junction outside any gene match. Its CDR3 holds 18 amino acids, cysteine through phenylalanine. The sequence is cut down to CDR3 DNA, 54 bases in frame from base 1. The sample consisted of memory CD4+ T cells sorted from blood. What the cell subset or site label conveys for this sample: CD45RA-negative fraction. The receptor's source is a man aged 18 to 30 in good health. The V and J genes are TRBV7-9 and TRBJ1-4; 12 bases in the middle match TRBD1. The nucleotide sequence reads as follows: TGTGCCAGCAGCCGCGGGACAGGGGGCGGAAGAACTAATGAAAAACTGTTTTTT. Translated, it gives CASSRGTGGGRTNEKLFF.